This T cell receptor (beta chain) was sequenced for a study of tumor T cells in aggressive B-cell lymphoma. CDR3 length equals 14 residues. CDR1 and CDR2 from the germline V gene are SGHTA and FQGNSA. Germline trimming cut 6 bases from V and 4 bases from J; bases unmatched to any gene: 7. TCRdb's table, derived via immunoSEQ multiplex PCR, lists solely in-frame clones and lacks some. The sample has about 1,900 clones, 86% seen once. The chain combines TRBV7-2 with TRBJ2-3, with TRBD2 identical over 7 bases. Specimen: tumor tissue. The receptor comes from an adult with diffuse large B cell lymphoma. The DNA of the CDR3 is TGTGCCAGCAGACTTTCGGGGGGTTCAGATACGCAGTATTTT. Protein: CASRLSGGSDTQYF.